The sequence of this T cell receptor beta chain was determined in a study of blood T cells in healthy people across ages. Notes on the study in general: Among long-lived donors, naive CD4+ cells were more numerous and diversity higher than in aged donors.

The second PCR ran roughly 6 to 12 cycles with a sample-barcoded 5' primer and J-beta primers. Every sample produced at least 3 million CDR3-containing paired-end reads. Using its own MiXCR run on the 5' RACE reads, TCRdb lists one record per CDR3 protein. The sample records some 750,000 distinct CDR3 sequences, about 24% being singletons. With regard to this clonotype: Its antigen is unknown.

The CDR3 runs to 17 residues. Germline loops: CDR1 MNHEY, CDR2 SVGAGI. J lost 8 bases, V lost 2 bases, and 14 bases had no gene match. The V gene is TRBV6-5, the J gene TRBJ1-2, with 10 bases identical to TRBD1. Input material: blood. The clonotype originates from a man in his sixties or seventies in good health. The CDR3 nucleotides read TGTGCCAGCAGTTACGGGGACAGGGGAGCGATTCGATCCGGCTACACCTTC. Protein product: CASSYGDRGAIRSGYTF.